This TCR beta chain was documented in a study of graft-versus-host responses after intestinal transplantation. On the study more broadly: Anti-thymocyte globulin induction was given to all recipients, followed by tacrolimus and steroids for around three years. Findings and caveats of the study: Allografts from individuals with graft-donor T cell macrochimerism displayed high graft-versus-host to host-versus-graft clonal ratios.

About this clone: Its antigen is as yet unknown.

Per germline, CDR1 MGHRA and CDR2 YSYEKL. The CDR3 is 11 amino acids. V lost 0 bases and J 5 bases, leaving 2 bases between the germline ends. Method: immunoSEQ multiplex PCR; TCRdb's copy keeps in-frame clones and lacks some. The sample records around 100,000 clones, 93% being singletons. The V gene is TRBV4-1, the J gene TRBJ2-7, with D uncertain. This clonotype was sampled from a human donor who was the organ donor for an intestinal transplant. The sample was unstimulated CD8+ T cells sorted from spleen or lymph node cells, taken before transplant. The CDR3 nucleotides are TGCGCCAGCAGCCAAGATCACGAGCAGTACTTC. Its protein is CASSQDHEQYF.